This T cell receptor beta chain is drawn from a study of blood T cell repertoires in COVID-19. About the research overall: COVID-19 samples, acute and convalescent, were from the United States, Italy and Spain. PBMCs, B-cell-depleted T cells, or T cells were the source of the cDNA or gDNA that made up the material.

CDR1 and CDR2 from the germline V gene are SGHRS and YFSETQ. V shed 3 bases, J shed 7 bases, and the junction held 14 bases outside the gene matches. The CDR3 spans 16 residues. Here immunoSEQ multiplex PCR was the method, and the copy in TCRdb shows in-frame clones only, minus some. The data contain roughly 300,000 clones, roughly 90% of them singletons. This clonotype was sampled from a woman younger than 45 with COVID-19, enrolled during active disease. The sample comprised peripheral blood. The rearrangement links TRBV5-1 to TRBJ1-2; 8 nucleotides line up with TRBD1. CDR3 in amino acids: CASSSQGGNQNGGYTF. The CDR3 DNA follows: TGCGCCAGCAGCTCACAGGGGGGAAATCAAAACGGTGGCTACACCTTC.